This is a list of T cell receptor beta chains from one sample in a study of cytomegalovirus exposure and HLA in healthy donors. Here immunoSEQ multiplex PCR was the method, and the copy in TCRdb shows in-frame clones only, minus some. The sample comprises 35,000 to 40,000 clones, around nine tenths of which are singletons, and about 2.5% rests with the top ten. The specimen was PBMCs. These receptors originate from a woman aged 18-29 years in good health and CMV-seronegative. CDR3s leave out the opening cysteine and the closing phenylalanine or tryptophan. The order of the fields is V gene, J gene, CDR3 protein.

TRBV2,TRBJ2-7,ASTSGYEQY
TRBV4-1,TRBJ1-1,ASSQAEGYPTEAF
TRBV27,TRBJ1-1,ASSDKLLNTEAF
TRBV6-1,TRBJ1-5,ASSELGEVSRSQPQH
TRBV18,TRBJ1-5,ASSPVLPRGGQPQH
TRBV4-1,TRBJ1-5,ASSQDRQDHQPQH
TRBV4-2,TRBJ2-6,ASSQDTSSGANVLT
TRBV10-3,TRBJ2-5,AISSGLGIGKGEETQY
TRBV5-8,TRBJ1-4,ASSTEPGEKLF
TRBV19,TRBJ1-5,ASSKPIFTGKQSAQH
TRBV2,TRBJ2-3,ASIERETDTQY
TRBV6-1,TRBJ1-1,ASSIQEQGTEAF
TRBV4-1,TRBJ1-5,ASSQALRQGLRQPQH
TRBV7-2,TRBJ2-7,ASSWGQGEGEQY
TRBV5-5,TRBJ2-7,ASSFRLAGGSYEQY
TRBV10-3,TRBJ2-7,AISDLLEESGSYEQY
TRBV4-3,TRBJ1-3,ASSQDLRTGGNTIY
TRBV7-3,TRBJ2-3,ASSPSRAGGGADTQY
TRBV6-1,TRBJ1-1,ASGLVGGTEAF
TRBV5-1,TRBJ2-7,ASSLGLGKYEQY
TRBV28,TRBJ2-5,ASSLITSGLLETQY
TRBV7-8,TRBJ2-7,ASSLGLAGYEQY
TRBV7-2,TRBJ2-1,ASSVTSGSSNEQF
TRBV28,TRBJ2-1,ASSSHLAAFYNEQF
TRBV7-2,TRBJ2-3,ASSRNMGLPSTDTQY
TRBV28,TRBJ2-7,ASSIPPQGVAEQY
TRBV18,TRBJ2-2,ASSPISSRKVPTGELF
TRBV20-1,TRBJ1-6,SAGSPLH
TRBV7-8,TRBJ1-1,ASSSKGRGVMNTEAF
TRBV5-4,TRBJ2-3,ASSLGGLAGESGTQY
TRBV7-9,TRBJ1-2,ASSSTNREVNGYT
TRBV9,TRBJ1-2,ASSTTTGGGGYT
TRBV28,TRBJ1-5,AASSDTYSNQPQH
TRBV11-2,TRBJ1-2,ASSRFRSGGDYGYT
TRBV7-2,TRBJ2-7,ASCPGSSYEQY
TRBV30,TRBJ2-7,AWASGQYEQY
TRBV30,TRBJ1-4,AWSAFTGDFFRKNEKLF
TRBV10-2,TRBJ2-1,ASSLAGKVGEQF
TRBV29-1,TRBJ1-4,SVEIFAQGEEKLF